This T cell receptor (beta chain) is from a study of T cell responses to AZD1222 COVID-19 vaccine. On this clone itself: The antigen is not known.

Data came from immunoSEQ multiplex PCR; TCRdb stores just in-frame clones and leaves some out. The table includes 100,000 to 150,000 clones, approximately 90% detected once. There are 16 residues in the CDR3. Germline V gives CDR1 SNHLY, CDR2 FYNNEI. Trimming at V came to 5 bases and at J to 2 bases, leaving 8 bases not matched to a gene. Overall study results and limits: Donors skewed white British and female; clonal diversity was possibly underestimated. Two doses of AZD1222 preceded a rise in Spike-specific TCR breadth and depth. CD4 TCRs associated with vaccination spanned spike, dominating at 160-218 and 743-854.

The sample here was peripheral blood, taken on day 0 of AZD1222 vaccination. This sequence was found in an adult in good health. The chain is built from TRBV2 and TRBJ2-7, with TRBD1 matching over 11 bases. CDR3 coding DNA: TGTGCCAGCAGTATAACCGGGACAGGGGGTACCTACGAGCAGTACTTC. It encodes CASSITGTGGTYEQYF.